This passage covers 30 T cell receptor beta chains from one sample sequenced in a study of cytomegalovirus exposure and HLA in healthy donors. 60 Vbeta and 13 Jbeta primers were used in PCR. Sequenced by immunoSEQ multiplex PCR; TCRdb stores in-frame clones only, minus some. The sample holds approximately 150,000 clones, over 80% seen once. Sequenced input: PBMCs. The receptor set was obtained from a human donor in good health.

The chain combines TRBV6-1 with TRBJ2-7; 11 bases are a match to TRBD1. The V and J ends lost 7 bases and 7 bases, in that order; junction bases with no gene match: 9. CDR1 and CDR2 from the germline V gene are MNHNS and SASEGT. The CDR3 totals 14 residues. CDR3 nucleotide sequence: TGTGCCAGCAAGGTTGGACAGGGGGCACGGGAGCAGTACTTC. It encodes CASKVGQGAREQYF.

V usage is TRBV5-1 and J usage is TRBJ2-5; 11 nucleotides line up with TRBD2. Per the germline V gene, CDR1 is SGHRS and CDR2 is YFSETQ. This CDR3 contains 17 residues. Trimming removed 6 bases from V and 5 bases from J; junction bases left unmatched: 15. Here the CDR3 reads CASTRISGGAGRETQYF. DNA of the CDR3: TGCGCCAGCACCCGAATTAGCGGGGGGGCCGGTCGGGAGACCCAGTACTTC.

This chain connects TRBV5-4 to TRBJ2-7, with 9 bases matching TRBD2. V gave up 0 bases and J gave up 6 bases; unmatched junction bases: 4. Germline lookup yields CDR1 SGHNT and CDR2 YYREEE (reference sequence). There are 14 residues in the CDR3. The CDR3 spells CASSLGSGGSEQYF. The CDR3, as DNA: TGTGCCAGCAGCTTGGGTAGCGGGGGAAGCGAGCAGTACTTC.

The gene calls are TRBV29-1 and TRBJ2-3; 7 nucleotides match TRBD2. The CDR3 loop spans 14 amino acids. CDR1 is SQVTM and CDR2 is ANQGSEA in the germline V gene. The junction had 6 bases not matched to a gene; V was cut back by 3 bases and J by 3 bases. The CDR3 protein is CSVDSGGSTDTQYF. The CDR3 DNA is TGCAGCGTTGATTCGGGGGGATCGACAGATACGCAGTATTTT.

This chain links TRBV7-9 with TRBJ1-4; 8 bases agree with TRBD1. The CDR3 runs 17 residues. The J segment lost 0 bases and the V segment lost 1 base, leaving 4 bases of the junction unmatched. Germline V gives CDR1 SEHNR, CDR2 FQNEAQ (reference sequence). The CDR3 here is CASSLVGQVATNEKLFF. CDR3 bases: TGTGCCAGCAGCTTAGTGGGACAGGTCGCAACTAATGAAAAACTGTTTTTT. Looking up the rest from reference TRBV7-9 and TRBJ1-4 gives the full variable domain: DTGVSQNPRHKITKRGQNVTFRCDPISEHNRLYWYRQTLGQGPEFLTYFQNEAQLEKSRLLSDRFSAERPKGSFSTLEIQRTEQGDSAMYLCASSLVGQVATNEKLFFGSGTQLSVL.

Here the CDR3 reads CASSLLRGGEQFF. In nucleotides, the CDR3 is TGTGCCAGCAGTCTATTAAGGGGGGGTGAGCAGTTCTTC. J is TRBJ2-1 and V is TRBV27; D is perhaps TRBD2 (7 bases). The germline V gene encodes CDR1 MNHEY and CDR2 SMNVEV (reference sequence). The CDR3 has 13 amino acids. Trimming removed 5 bases from V and 9 bases from J, with 14 bases in between.

The V and J genes are TRBV7-9 and TRBJ2-7; 7 bases are shared with TRBD1. The germline V gene has CDR1 SEHNR and CDR2 FQNEAQ (reference sequence). The CDR3 extends over 16 amino acids. The V gene end was trimmed by 5 bases and the J gene end by 3 bases; junction bases not matched to a gene: 13. The CDR3 bases are TGTGCCAGCAGCGGCAGACAGGGCGGTGAGGGCTACGAGCAGTACTTC. Its protein is CASSGRQGGEGYEQYF.

CDR3 nucleotide sequence: TGTGCCAGCAGCCAAGTCATCCCGGGACGGGGAAGGGGGACGCCCTACGAGCAGTACTTC. Amino acid sequence: CASSQVIPGRGRGTPYEQYF. The genes are TRBV4-2 and TRBJ2-7, with D possibly matching TRBD1 (6 bases). Germline CDR1 and CDR2: LGHNA and YNFKEQ. Trimming removed 1 base from V and 2 bases from J, with 27 bases in between. This CDR3 has 20 amino acids.

The chain recombines TRBV7-7 with TRBJ2-3; D remains unclear. The CDR3 is 14 residues long. The germline V gene encodes CDR1 SSHAT and CDR2 FNYEAQ (reference sequence). Trimming removed 1 base at V and 3 bases at J, with 8 bases between. The CDR3 DNA is TGTGCCAGCAGCTTAGTCGGCAGGACAGATACGCAGTATTTT. Its translation is CASSLVGRTDTQYF.

On this clone itself: Relative to the germline gene, one junction end is altered; a read error may explain this. Other DNA sequences in the same sample also yield this CDR3. This chain links TRBV6-1 with TRBJ1-2; D might be TRBD1 (5 bases). Germline CDR1 is MNHNS and CDR2 is SASEGT. The CDR3 consists of 16 residues. CDR3 DNA: TGTGCCAGCAGCGAAGCTCTGGTAGGGGATAGGTGTGGCTACACCTTC. It translates to CASSEALVGDRCGYTF.

The rearrangement uses TRBV28 and TRBJ2-3, with TRBD2 as a possible D gene (6 bases). The V gene lost 6 bases and the J gene lost 4 bases, with 20 bases spanning the gap. CDR1 MDHEN and CDR2 SYDVKM come from the germline V gene. The CDR3 spans 16 residues. The DNA of the CDR3 is TGTGCCAGCAGAGTTATACCGGGGGAAGAAGCAGATACGCAGTATTTT. Translation: CASRVIPGEEADTQYF.

The rearrangement joins TRBV19 to TRBJ2-3; 11 nucleotides align to TRBD1. Looked up from germline, CDR1 is LNHDA and CDR2 is SQIVND (reference sequence). The CDR3 is 15 amino acids. The trim removed 1 base at V and 6 bases at J, leaving 3 bases unmatched. CDR3 coding DNA: TGTGCCAGTAGTATAGTGGGACAGGGGGTGGATACGCAGTATTTT. It encodes CASSIVGQGVDTQYF.

The sample holds one count of this clone. The genes are TRBV6-5 and TRBJ2-1; 7 bases line up with TRBD2. Germline V gene sequence: CDR1 MNHEY, CDR2 SVGAGI. J lost 7 bases, V lost 6 bases, and 3 bases had no gene match. The CDR3 length is 12 residues. This CDR3 is CASSGTTNEQFF. The CDR3 DNA follows: TGTGCCAGCAGCGGGACTACTAATGAGCAGTTCTTC.

This CDR3 is CASSELEDYGYTF. In DNA form, the CDR3 reads TGTGCCAGCAGTGAGTTGGAGGACTATGGCTACACCTTC. The rearrangement joins TRBV2 to TRBJ1-2; D not certain. CDR1 and CDR2 (germline): SNHLY, FYNNEI. The germline V and J ends were trimmed by 3 bases and 3 bases, with 8 bases remaining between them. The CDR3 loop spans 13 amino acids.

The genes are TRBV7-9 and TRBJ1-1; the D gene is possibly TRBD1 (5 bases). The CDR3 has 13 residues. Germline CDR1 and CDR2: SEHNR and FQNEAQ (reference sequence). Trimming left V 1 base short and J 11 bases short, with 14 bases between. The CDR3: CASSLDGGRYAFF. The CDR3 nucleotides are TGTGCCAGCAGCTTAGATGGGGGGAGGTACGCTTTCTTT.

Remarks on this clone: A read error is likely, as this CDR3 ends without the conserved phenylalanine or tryptophan. CDR3 coding DNA: TGTGCCAGCAGGGCGGATGGCGGGACAGGTAATCAGCCCCAGCATTCT. It codes for CASRADGGTGNQPQHS. This chain connects TRBV2 to TRBJ1-5; 8 positions agree with TRBD1. V trimming: 6 bases; J trimming: 4 bases; junction bases outside the gene matches: 11. The CDR3 is 16 residues long. Germline V gene data show CDR1 as SNHLY and CDR2 as FYNNEI.

The chain has TRBV7-2 and TRBJ1-6; D gene uncertain. The CDR3 runs to 14 residues. Germline V gives CDR1 SGHTA, CDR2 FQGNSA. V was clipped by 7 bases and J by 7 bases, with 14 bases between them. CDR3 in DNA: TGTGCCAGCACCCTTAGCGCCATAAATTCACCCCTCCACTTT. Translated: CASTLSAINSPLHF.

The V call is TRBV6-5, the J call TRBJ2-1; D possibly corresponds to TRBD2 (6 bases). This CDR3 spans 16 amino acids. V was pared by 0 bases and J by 4 bases, with 13 bases between. Germline-derived CDR1 and CDR2 are MNHEY and SVGAGI. Here the CDR3 reads CASSYSTRRGYNEQFF. The CDR3 DNA sequence: TGTGCCAGCAGTTACTCCACACGGAGGGGTTACAATGAGCAGTTCTTC.

This chain connects TRBV4-3 to TRBJ2-3, with TRBD2 identical over 9 bases. CDR3 length: 15 residues. The V gene end was trimmed by 1 base and the J gene end by 5 bases; junction bases not matched to a gene: 4. Germline V gives CDR1 LGHNA, CDR2 YSLEER. The CDR3 region has the DNA TGCGCCAGCAGCCAAGTAGTAGCGGGGGTAGATACGCAGTATTTT. Residues: CASSQVVAGVDTQYF.

The J gene is TRBJ2-7, the V gene TRBV7-2; the D is unclear. V dropped 3 bases and J dropped 2 bases, with 14 bases sitting between them. Germline-derived CDR1 and CDR2 are SGHTA and FQGNSA. The CDR3 consists of 15 residues. The CDR3 loop reads CASSFGHHPPYEQYF. The CDR3 coding sequence is TGTGCCAGCAGCTTTGGCCACCACCCCCCCTACGAGCAGTACTTC.

The gene calls are TRBV10-3 and TRBJ2-1; 11 nucleotides match TRBD2. The CDR3 has 16 amino acids. CDR1 is ENHRY, CDR2 SYGVKD, per germline. Trimming took 4 bases from V and 4 from J; bases not matched to a gene: 6. CDR3 region: CAISGPLAGGYNEQFF. The CDR3 coding sequence is TGTGCCATCAGTGGACCTCTAGCGGGGGGTTACAATGAGCAGTTCTTC.

The chain is built from TRBV7-9 and TRBJ2-7; TRBD1 agrees at 9 bases. With 5 bases clipped from V and 5 bases from J, the junction kept 7 bases outside the gene matches. The CDR3 has 14 amino acids. Germline CDR1 is SEHNR and CDR2 is FQNEAQ (reference sequence). DNA of the CDR3: TGTGCCAGCAGCACCGGGACAGGGTTACACGAGCAGTACTTC. Translating it yields CASSTGTGLHEQYF.

This clone was seen only a few times. This chain uses TRBV2 with TRBJ1-4; no clear D gene. Per germline, CDR1 SNHLY and CDR2 FYNNEI. V shed 6 bases and J shed 5 bases, with 13 bases lying between them. CDR3 length equals 14 residues. The CDR3: CASRNGPLNEKLFF. CDR3 DNA sequence: TGTGCCAGCAGAAATGGCCCCCTGAATGAAAAACTGTTTTTT. The full variable domain, in which reference TRBV2 and TRBJ1-4 provide the parts outside the CDR3, is EPEVTQTPSHQVTQMGQEVILRCVPISNHLYFYWYRQILGQKVEFLVSFYNNEISEKSEIFDDQFSVERPDGSNFTLKIRSTKLEDSAMYFCASRNGPLNEKLFFGSGTQLSVL.

The chain is built from TRBV27 and TRBJ1-1; tentative D call: TRBD1 (5 bases). The CDR3 has 14 amino acids. Per the germline V gene, CDR1 is MNHEY and CDR2 is SMNVEV (reference sequence). Between the trimmed V and J ends, which lost 6 bases and 2 bases, there was a span of 13 bases. CDR3 loop: CASSRRQYNTEAFF. In DNA form, the CDR3 reads TGTGCCAGCAGCCGGAGACAGTACAACACTGAAGCTTTCTTT.

The rearrangement links TRBV6-1 to TRBJ2-3, with D uncertain. This CDR3 is 13 amino acids long. V was shortened by 6 bases and J by 1 base, with 8 bases between the two germline ends. The germline V gene has CDR1 MNHNS and CDR2 SASEGT. The CDR3 here is CASRVSGTDTQYF. CDR3 coding DNA: TGTGCCAGCAGAGTGAGTGGCACAGATACGCAGTATTTT.

The genes are TRBV4-1 and TRBJ1-2; 10 positions agree with TRBD1. The CDR3 spans 14 residues. Losses at the gene ends were 2 bases for V and 7 bases for J; bases not matched to a gene: 4. CDR1 MGHRA and CDR2 YSYEKL come from the germline V gene. This CDR3 is CASSQIRQGAGYTF. CDR3 nucleotide sequence: TGCGCCAGCAGCCAAATTCGACAGGGGGCTGGCTACACCTTC.

This CDR3 is CASGQELHEQYF. The DNA of the CDR3 is TGTGCCAGCGGACAGGAGTTGCACGAGCAGTACTTC. The chain is built from TRBV18 and TRBJ2-7, with 7 bases lining up with TRBD1. V trimming: 8 bases; J trimming: 5 bases; junction bases outside the gene matches: 6. Germline V gene lookup returns CDR1 KGHSH and CDR2 LQKENI. The CDR3 is 12 amino acids.

J is TRBJ2-5 and V is TRBV11-2; 9 positions match TRBD2. This CDR3 contains 18 residues. The trim removed 0 bases at V and 2 bases at J, leaving 10 bases unmatched. From germline, CDR1 is SGHAT and CDR2 FQNNGV. In nucleotides, the CDR3 is TGTGCCAGCAGCTTAGATCTCTGGGGTAGCGGGAGACAAGAGACCCAGTACTTC. Translated: CASSLDLWGSGRQETQYF.

Of note for this clone: A junction end diverges from the germline sequence, so it may reflect a read error. This chain connects TRBV7-7 to TRBJ2-3; 8 nucleotides match TRBD2. This CDR3 comprises 16 residues. The germline V gene has CDR1 SSHAT and CDR2 FNYEAQ (reference sequence). The CDR3 DNA is TGTGCTAGCAGCGTAGGAAAGACTAGCGTATTAGATACGCAGTATTTT. Translating it yields CASSVGKTSVLDTQYF.

The chain couples TRBV28 to TRBJ1-5; D is unclear. This CDR3 has 14 amino acids. From germline, CDR1 is MDHEN and CDR2 SYDVKM. The V and J ends lost 5 bases and 3 bases respectively, with 11 bases between them. CDR3 amino acids: CASSPPEANQPQHF. The CDR3 DNA reads TGTGCCAGCAGTCCCCCCGAGGCCAATCAGCCCCAGCATTTT. Using reference TRBV28 and TRBJ1-5 for the parts outside the CDR3, the full variable domain is DVKVTQSSRYLVKRTGEKVFLECVQDMDHENMFWYRQDPGLGLRLIYFSYDVKMKEKGDIPEGYSVSREKKERFSLILESASTNQTSMYLCASSPPEANQPQHFGDGTRLSIL.